A single TCR beta chain is shown here with its context. The data are from a study of molecular identifiers for immune sequencing clone quantification. V shed 4 bases and J shed 5 bases, with 18 bases lying between them. The CDR3 consists of 15 residues. The germline gives CDR1 SGDLS, CDR2 YYNGEE. MiXCR, run by TCRdb on the PCR reads, gives a single entry per CDR3 protein. The sample carries roughly 100,000 distinct CDR3 sequences, 35% recorded once. This chain uses TRBV9 with TRBJ2-5, with D possibly being TRBD2 (7 bases). The sample taken for sequencing was naive CD8+ T cells from blood, with Jurkat cell RNA spiked in. Documented subset: FACS-sorted CD8+CD4-CCR7+CD45RA+ naive T cells. The source is a human donor in good health. Some libraries in this study had Jurkat cell RNA spiked in. CDR3 protein: CASSPSGGRWETQYF. The CDR3 DNA is TGTGCCAGCAGCCCCTCCGGGGGGCGTTGGGAGACCCAGTACTTC.